These T cell receptor beta chains were read from a single sample in a study of cytomegalovirus exposure and HLA in healthy donors. Using immunoSEQ multiplex PCR, the repertoire was profiled, and TCRdb retains in-frame clones only, with some absent. This table has 130,000 to 150,000 clones, about 70% appearing once. Specimen: PBMCs. Receptor source: a woman between 40 and 55 years old in good health and CMV-seronegative. Each CDR3 is given without its conserved first and last residue. Each record gives: V gene, D gene, J gene, CDR3 protein. The D gene is left open where the match is weak.

TRBV7-9	TRBD2	TRBJ2-1	ASSLAQTSGSHEQF
TRBV28	NA	TRBJ2-1	ASSLERYSYNEQF
TRBV6-5	NA	TRBJ1-1	ASSPGQYTEAF
TRBV10-3	NA	TRBJ1-2	AISEPGVGYGYT
TRBV6-5	TRBD2	TRBJ2-2	ASTLAGGNTGELF
TRBV5-1	TRBD1	TRBJ1-1	ASTPRGTVNTEAF
TRBV7-2	NA	TRBJ1-3	ASSLQVSGNTIY
TRBV27	NA	TRBJ1-2	ASSLGAARGYGYT
TRBV2	NA	TRBJ2-7	ASEPKRSYEQY
TRBV6-1	TRBD1	TRBJ2-7	ASSEAGGQPYEQY
TRBV4-1	NA	TRBJ1-2	ASSQTGPALGYT
TRBV9	NA	TRBJ1-4	ASSPRSHLNEKLF
TRBV9	NA	TRBJ2-2	ASSVRDTDTGELF
TRBV27	NA	TRBJ2-2	ASSTSYTMSGELF
TRBV6-5	NA	TRBJ1-6	ASSGVEGHNSPLH
TRBV6-6	NA	TRBJ1-2	ASSRQAHYGYT
TRBV4-1	TRBD2	TRBJ2-3	ASSRRREGSTDTQY
TRBV5-1	NA	TRBJ2-3	ASSLAGQVTDTQY
TRBV5-1	NA	TRBJ1-3	ASSLAGNSGNTIY
TRBV9	NA	TRBJ1-2	ASKGNVQANGYT
TRBV5-1	NA	TRBJ2-1	ASQGEGDSYNEQF
TRBV6-5	TRBD1	TRBJ1-1	ASSQGAETEAF
TRBV30	NA	TRBJ1-4	AWNDRMRSEKLF
TRBV2	NA	TRBJ2-7	ASSPNRDLPSYEQY
TRBV5-1	TRBD2	TRBJ2-1	ASSLESLAGVGEQF
TRBV27	TRBD2	TRBJ2-7	ASSLIAGGFDEQY
TRBV19	NA	TRBJ2-7	ASSTRQTPSYEQY
TRBV2	TRBD1	TRBJ1-5	ASSGRGGQGDQPQH
TRBV5-6	NA	TRBJ2-5	ASSFGNWQETQY
TRBV6-4	TRBD1	TRBJ1-1	ASSGQGTTEAF
TRBV9	TRBD1	TRBJ1-6	ASSDRDRGDSPLH
TRBV6-5	TRBD1	TRBJ1-6	ASSSRTGLNSPLH
TRBV18	NA	TRBJ1-4	ASSPELRDRLF
TRBV7-8	TRBD1	TRBJ1-3	ASSRGQLLGNTIY
TRBV19	TRBD2	TRBJ2-1	ASQRYSTSGAGRNEQF
TRBV7-8	NA	TRBJ2-3	ASSPFTDTQY
TRBV7-2	NA	TRBJ2-1	ASSSFYNEQF
TRBV6-5	NA	TRBJ2-2	ASSYSVTLTGELF
TRBV5-4	TRBD2	TRBJ2-7	ASSGTKAGDEQY
TRBV14	TRBD1	TRBJ1-1	ASSQQQGAGRTEAF
TRBV10-1	TRBD1	TRBJ2-1	ASSEIGGQGALNEQF
TRBV5-1	NA	TRBJ1-2	ASSLGITGLDGYT
TRBV19	NA	TRBJ1-2	ASSPAGDGYT